The 28 T cell receptor beta chains below come from one sample, sequenced in a study of blood T cell repertoires in COVID-19. Assay used: immunoSEQ multiplex PCR; TCRdb lists only in-frame clones, some missing. Of about 140,000 clones listed, about 88% are singletons. Sequencing input: peripheral blood. The receptor set was obtained from a human donor with COVID-19, enrolled during active disease. The donor label of this sample is uncertain.

This clone came up a few times. This rearrangement joins TRBV7-9 to TRBJ2-1; TRBD1 agrees at 7 bases. The CDR3 consists of 18 residues. With V trimmed by 4 bases and J by 4 bases, 16 bases remained unmatched. Per germline, CDR1 SEHNR and CDR2 FQNEAQ (reference sequence). For the CDR3, the DNA is TGTGCCAGCAGCTCGACGCTTCCGGACAGGAAGGTGTACAATGAGCAGTTCTTC. Protein product: CASSSTLPDRKVYNEQFF.

The genes are TRBV2 and TRBJ2-1, with 11 bases that match TRBD2. CDR1 and CDR2 (germline): SNHLY, FYNNEI. This CDR3 is 15 amino acids long. V lost 9 bases to trimming and J lost 6 bases; unmatched junction nucleotides: 10. Here the CDR3 reads CASLIAGGPGNEQFF. The CDR3 nucleotides read TGTGCCAGTCTAATAGCGGGAGGGCCGGGCAATGAGCAGTTCTTC.

The chain combines TRBV18 with TRBJ2-1, with TRBD1 matching over 8 bases. This CDR3 is 15 amino acids long. The ends lost 3 bases at V and 3 bases at J; junction bases unmatched: 4. Germline V gives CDR1 KGHSH, CDR2 LQKENI. The CDR3 here is CASSPPGGGYNEQFF. In DNA, the CDR3 is TGTGCCAGCTCACCGCCAGGGGGCGGCTACAATGAGCAGTTCTTC.

The V gene is TRBV5-4, the J gene TRBJ2-4, with D perhaps TRBD2 (6 bases). CDR3 length: 16 residues. The V end lost 4 bases, the J end lost 2 bases, and 16 bases lay between the germline ends. Germline CDR1 SGHNT, CDR2 YYREEE (reference sequence). The CDR3 here is CASSQGLLSSKNIQYF. In DNA, the CDR3 is TGTGCCAGCAGCCAGGGACTCCTGTCTTCCAAAAACATTCAGTACTTC.

The chain couples TRBV5-3 to TRBJ1-2; D remains unclear. TRBV5-3 counts as an open reading frame of uncertain function. There are 18 residues in the CDR3. V dropped 0 bases and J dropped 3 bases, with 21 bases sitting between them. CDR3 loop: CARSLDSDNPPRDYGYTF. CDR3 nucleotide sequence: TGTGCCAGAAGCTTGGATAGTGATAACCCCCCGAGGGACTATGGCTACACCTTC.

The rearrangement joins TRBV6-5 to TRBJ2-5; TRBD1 aligns across 8 bases. CDR1 is MNHEY, CDR2 SVGAGI, per germline. J gave up 7 bases and V 4 bases, and 11 bases lay outside the gene matches. This CDR3 spans 15 amino acids. The CDR3 is CASSLLGQGDATQYF. The DNA of the CDR3 is TGTGCCAGCAGTTTACTCGGACAGGGCGATGCGACCCAGTACTTC.

This sequence joins TRBV5-4 and TRBJ2-1; TRBD2 agrees at 9 bases. Per the germline V gene, CDR1 is SGHNT and CDR2 is YYREEE (reference sequence). V lost 1 base to trimming and J lost 6 bases; unmatched junction nucleotides: 5. The CDR3 extends over 15 amino acids. CDR3 sequence: CASSLNSGSGNEQFF. The CDR3 coding sequence is TGTGCCAGCAGCTTGAATAGCGGGAGTGGCAATGAGCAGTTCTTC.

V and J are TRBV4-1 and TRBJ1-1; D unclear. The CDR3 length is 13 residues. V was trimmed by 0 bases and J by 11 bases, leaving 13 bases between them. CDR1 is MGHRA and CDR2 is YSYEKL in the germline V gene. CDR3 sequence (DNA): TGCGCCAGCAGCCAAGAGTGGGAGCCTAGGGCTTTCTTT. It encodes CASSQEWEPRAFF.

The rearrangement joins TRBV9 to TRBJ2-5; D is possibly TRBD2 (6 bases). This CDR3 has 15 amino acids. Germline V gene lookup returns CDR1 SGDLS and CDR2 YYNGEE. Trimming stripped 0 bases from V and 0 bases from J, with 9 bases between. CDR3 DNA: TGTGCCAGCAGCGTAGCCGCGGGATACCAAGAGACCCAGTACTTC. It codes for CASSVAAGYQETQYF.

The CDR3 here is CASSPLLAFEPDTQYF. The CDR3 DNA follows: TGTGCCAGCAGTCCCTTACTAGCGTTTGAGCCAGATACGCAGTATTTT. The rearrangement links TRBV11-2 to TRBJ2-3; 7 bases agree with TRBD2. Trimming removed 6 bases from V and 4 bases from J; junction bases left unmatched: 13. This CDR3 region has 16 residues. Germline loops: CDR1 SGHAT, CDR2 FQNNGV.

This chain connects TRBV10-3 to TRBJ1-6; TRBD1 matches 8 bases. Per the germline V gene, CDR1 is ENHRY and CDR2 is SYGVKD. The CDR3 extends over 13 amino acids. Trimming removed 10 bases from V and 6 bases from J; junction bases left unmatched: 5. The CDR3, as DNA: TGTGCCACCCAGGGGGCTGCTAATTCACCCCTCCACTTT. It encodes CATQGAANSPLHF.

The V gene is TRBV3-1 (or the pseudogene TRBV3-2), the J gene TRBJ1-5; D gene uncertain. This CDR3 has 13 residues. The V gene's germline CDR1 is LGHDT and CDR2 YNNKEL (reference sequence). V was pared by 0 bases and J by 6 bases, with 6 bases between. CDR3 nucleotides: TGTGCCAGCAGCCAAGATGGGCGTCAGCCCCAGCATTTT. This sequence encodes CASSQDGRQPQHF.

The CDR3 spells CASSRTRGREGVAFF. In DNA form, the CDR3 reads TGTGCCAGCAGCCGCACCCGGGGGAGGGAGGGAGTAGCTTTCTTT. The V call is TRBV11-3, the J call TRBJ1-1; D may be TRBD1 (5 bases). The CDR3 length is 15 residues. Trimming left V 5 bases short and J 10 bases short, with 23 bases between. CDR1 is SGHNT and CDR2 is YENEEA in the germline V gene.

The CDR3 sequence is CASSQAGGNTGELFF. The CDR3 nucleotides read TGTGCCAGCAGCCAAGCGGGAGGGAACACCGGGGAGCTGTTTTTT. The V call is TRBV3-1 (or the pseudogene TRBV3-2), the J call TRBJ2-2; 7 nucleotides match TRBD2. The germline V gene has CDR1 LGHDT and CDR2 YNNKEL (reference sequence). V was clipped by 1 base and J by 1 base; unmatched bases: 0. This CDR3 has 15 amino acids.

The chain recombines TRBV6-1 with TRBJ2-2; 9 nucleotides match TRBD1. CDR3 length equals 17 residues. V lost 4 bases and J lost 3; bases outside the gene matches: 9. CDR1 MNHNS and CDR2 SASEGT come from the germline V gene. CDR3 amino acids: CASSGPSTGGDTGELFF. The CDR3, as DNA: TGTGCCAGCAGTGGACCATCGACAGGGGGAGACACCGGGGAGCTGTTTTTT.

This chain connects TRBV2 to TRBJ1-1; 8 nucleotides line up with TRBD1. Per germline, CDR1 SNHLY and CDR2 FYNNEI. The CDR3 runs to 14 residues. After removal of 5 bases from V and 4 bases from J, the junction contained 6 bases not matched to a gene. The CDR3 DNA reads as TGTGCCAGCAGTTGGACAGGGTCGAGCACTGAAGCTTTCTTT. Protein sequence: CASSWTGSSTEAFF. The whole variable domain, remainder taken from reference TRBV2 and TRBJ1-1, is EPEVTQTPSHQVTQMGQEVILRCVPISNHLYFYWYRQILGQKVEFLVSFYNNEISEKSEIFDDQFSVERPDGSNFTLKIRSTKLEDSAMYFCASSWTGSSTEAFFGQGTRLTVV.

CDR3 loop: CASSYNPSGGSYEQYF. In DNA, the CDR3 is TGTGCCAGCAGTTACAACCCTAGCGGGGGGTCCTACGAGCAGTACTTC. V and J are TRBV6-5 and TRBJ2-7; 11 bases line up with TRBD2. From germline, CDR1 is MNHEY and CDR2 SVGAGI. Trimming removed 2 bases from V and 1 base from J; junction bases left unmatched: 4. This CDR3 is 16 amino acids long.

The chain joins TRBV19 to TRBJ1-2; D is unresolved. Trimming stripped 0 bases from V and 8 bases from J, with 13 bases between. The CDR3 has 14 amino acids. CDR1 LNHDA and CDR2 SQIVND come from the germline V gene (reference sequence). The CDR3 is CASSIDPGLRGYTF. The CDR3 DNA reads TGTGCCAGTAGTATAGATCCAGGCTTGAGAGGCTACACCTTC. The whole variable domain, remainder taken from reference TRBV19 and TRBJ1-2, is DGGITQSPKYLFRKEGQNVTLSCEQNLNHDAMYWYRQDPGQGLRLIYYSQIVNDFQKGDIAEGYSVSREKKESFPLTVTSAQKNPTAFYLCASSIDPGLRGYTFGSGTRLTVV.

This chain joins TRBV7-9 and TRBJ2-7; 8 bases are shared with TRBD1. There are 14 residues in the CDR3. V trimming: 7 bases; J trimming: 1 base; junction bases outside the gene matches: 6. Per the germline V gene, CDR1 is SEHNR and CDR2 is FQNEAQ (reference sequence). The CDR3 DNA sequence: TGTGCCAGCACCCCCAGGGGGCAGTCCTACGAGCAGTACTTC. It translates to CASTPRGQSYEQYF.

Points on this clone: This likely reflects a read error, since a far larger clone is one base away. The chain has TRBV7-9 and TRBJ2-3; the D is unclear. Germline V gives CDR1 SEHNR, CDR2 FQNEAQ (reference sequence). V gave up 5 bases and J gave up 0 bases, with 3 bases separating them. This CDR3 has 12 residues. The DNA of the CDR3 is TGTGCCAGCAGCCGGAGCACAGATACGCAGTATTTT. The encoded protein is CASSRSTDTQYF.

The chain recombines TRBV25-1 with TRBJ2-2; TRBD1 matches 7 bases. V shed 3 bases, J shed 0 bases, and the junction held 1 base outside the gene matches. Per germline, CDR1 MGHDK and CDR2 SYGVNS. This CDR3 is 15 amino acids long. The DNA for the CDR3 is TGTGCCAGCAGTGAGGGACAGTCGAACACCGGGGAGCTGTTTTTT. Amino acid sequence: CASSEGQSNTGELFF. The entire variable domain, with the rest obtained from reference TRBV25-1 and TRBJ2-2, is as follows: EADIYQTPRYLVIGTGKKITLECSQTMGHDKMYWYQQDPGMELHLIHYSYGVNSTEKGDLSSESTVSRIRTEHFPLTLESARPSHTSQYLCASSEGQSNTGELFFGEGSRLTVL.

Only a few counts were recorded for this clone. The rearrangement uses TRBV28 and TRBJ2-2; TRBD2 matches 8 bases. Germline trimming cut 6 bases from V and 7 bases from J; bases unmatched to any gene: 7. This CDR3 has 14 amino acids. The germline CDR1 and CDR2 sequences are MDHEN and SYDVKM. The CDR3, as DNA: TGTGCCAGCAGAAGCGGGGGAGAGGGCGGGGAGCTGTTTTTT. Protein product: CASRSGGEGGELFF.

The chain joins TRBV24-1 to TRBJ2-1; D not certain. Germline V gene data show CDR1 as KGHDR and CDR2 as SFDVKD. This CDR3 is built from 14 residues. V lost 0 bases and J 4 bases, leaving 6 bases between the germline ends. The DNA of the CDR3 is TGTGCCACCAGTGATTTGGTGTCTTACAATGAGCAGTTCTTC. Encoded protein: CATSDLVSYNEQFF.

This clone occurred once. The chain combines TRBV5-4 with TRBJ2-3; 9 nucleotides agree with TRBD1. The CDR3 loop spans 16 amino acids. V dropped 4 bases and J dropped 0; count of bases not matched to a gene: 6. Germline CDR1 reads SGHNT; CDR2 reads YYREEE (reference sequence). This chain's CDR3 is CASSPTGGDSTDTQYF. The CDR3 DNA is TGTGCCAGCAGCCCGACAGGGGGAGATAGCACAGATACGCAGTATTTT.

This clone was seen just once. The J gene is TRBJ1-6, the V gene TRBV10-2; 8 positions match TRBD1. With 5 bases clipped from V and 8 bases from J, the junction kept 11 bases outside the gene matches. This CDR3 is 16 amino acids long. The germline V gene has CDR1 WSHSY and CDR2 SAAADI. The DNA for the CDR3 is TGCGCCAGCAGTTCTTCTGGACAGGGTGAATATTCACCCCTCCACTTT. This encodes CASSSSGQGEYSPLHF.

The CDR3 reads CASSFPGGLQFF. Written as DNA, the CDR3 is TGTGCCAGCAGCTTCCCCGGAGGTTTGCAGTTCTTC. The genes are TRBV7-3 and TRBJ2-1, with D possibly being TRBD2 (5 bases). The ends were cut back, 3 bases at V and 12 bases at J, with 12 bases in the middle. This CDR3 region has 12 residues. CDR1 and CDR2 (germline): SGHTA, FQGTGA. Based on the CDR3 plus reference TRBV7-3 and TRBJ2-1, the full variable domain is GAGVSQTPSNKVTEKGKYVELRCDPISGHTALYWYRQSLGQGPEFLIYFQGTGAADDSGLPNDRFFAVRPEGSVSTLKIQRTERGDSAVYLCASSFPGGLQFFGPGTRLTVL.

The chain is built from TRBV3-1 (or the pseudogene TRBV3-2) and TRBJ2-3; 12 positions agree with TRBD2. The V and J ends lost 1 base and 6 bases, in that order; junction bases with no gene match: 8. The CDR3 has 17 residues. The germline V gene has CDR1 LGHDT and CDR2 YNNKEL (reference sequence). Written as DNA, the CDR3 is TGTGCCAGCAGCCAAGGTCGACTAGCGGGAGCTTTCGATACGCAGTATTTT. It translates to CASSQGRLAGAFDTQYF.

With regard to this clone: Germline is not matched at one junction end, which may reflect a read error. Other DNA sequences within the sample encode an identical CDR3. The chain has TRBV5-4 and TRBJ1-2, with 9 bases that match TRBD1. Germline V lookup: CDR1 SGHNT, CDR2 YYREEE (reference sequence). This CDR3 is 13 amino acids long. The CDR3 is CASRRDRVFGYTF. In DNA form, the CDR3 reads TGCGCCAGCAGGCGGGACAGGGTTTTTGGCTACACCTTC.